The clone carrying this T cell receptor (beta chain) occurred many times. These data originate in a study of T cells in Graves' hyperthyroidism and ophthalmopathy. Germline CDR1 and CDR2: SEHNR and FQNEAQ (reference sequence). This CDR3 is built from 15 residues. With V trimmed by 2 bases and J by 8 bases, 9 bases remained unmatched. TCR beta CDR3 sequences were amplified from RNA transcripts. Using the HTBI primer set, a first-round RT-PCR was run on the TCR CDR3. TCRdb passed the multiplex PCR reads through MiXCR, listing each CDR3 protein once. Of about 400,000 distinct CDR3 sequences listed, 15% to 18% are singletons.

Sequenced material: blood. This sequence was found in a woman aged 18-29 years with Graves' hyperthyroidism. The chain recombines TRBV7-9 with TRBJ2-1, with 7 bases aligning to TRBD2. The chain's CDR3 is CASSLSSGVGDEQFF. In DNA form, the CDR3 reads TGTGCCAGCAGCTTATCCAGCGGGGTCGGAGATGAGCAGTTCTTC. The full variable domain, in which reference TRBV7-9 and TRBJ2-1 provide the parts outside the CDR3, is DTGVSQNPRHKITKRGQNVTFRCDPISEHNRLYWYRQTLGQGPEFLTYFQNEAQLEKSRLLSDRFSAERPKGSFSTLEIQRTEQGDSAMYLCASSLSSGVGDEQFFGPGTRLTVL.